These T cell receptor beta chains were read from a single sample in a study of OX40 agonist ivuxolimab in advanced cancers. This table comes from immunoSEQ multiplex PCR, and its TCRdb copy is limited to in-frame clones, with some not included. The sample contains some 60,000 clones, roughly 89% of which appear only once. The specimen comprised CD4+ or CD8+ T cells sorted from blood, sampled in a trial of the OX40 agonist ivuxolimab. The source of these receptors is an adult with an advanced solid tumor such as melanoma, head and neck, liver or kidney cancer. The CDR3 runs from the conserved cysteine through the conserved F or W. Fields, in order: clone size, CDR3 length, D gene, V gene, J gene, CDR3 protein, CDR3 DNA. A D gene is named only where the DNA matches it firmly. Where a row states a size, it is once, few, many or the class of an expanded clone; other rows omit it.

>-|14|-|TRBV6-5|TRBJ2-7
CASMPSGRLYEQYF
TGTGCCAGCATGCCCTCGGGACGACTCTACGAGCAGTACTTC
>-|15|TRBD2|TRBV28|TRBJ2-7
CASSLLGAGAYEQYF
TGTGCCAGCAGTTTATTGGGAGCGGGAGCCTACGAGCAGTACTTC
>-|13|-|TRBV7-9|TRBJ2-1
CASSSDPFDEQFF
TGTGCCAGCAGCTCGGACCCGTTCGATGAGCAGTTCTTC
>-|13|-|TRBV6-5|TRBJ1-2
CASSSQGRHGYTF
TGTGCCAGCAGTTCCCAGGGTCGGCATGGCTACACCTTC
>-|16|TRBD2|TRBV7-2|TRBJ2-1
CASSLEGAGVGNEQFF
TGTGCCAGCAGCTTAGAAGGGGCGGGAGTGGGCAATGAGCAGTTCTTC
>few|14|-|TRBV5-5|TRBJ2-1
CASSLGPSYNEQFF
TGTGCCAGCAGCTTGGGACCCTCCTACAATGAGCAGTTCTTC
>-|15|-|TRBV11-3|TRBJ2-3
CASSLVRTSADTQYF
TGTGCCAGCAGCTTAGTACGAACAAGTGCAGATACGCAGTATTTT
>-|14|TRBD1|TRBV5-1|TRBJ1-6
CASSSGQLNSPLHF
TGCGCCAGCAGCTCGGGACAGTTGAATTCACCCCTCCACTTT
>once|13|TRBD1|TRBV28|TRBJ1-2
CASWGDRDRGYTF
TGTGCCAGCTGGGGAGACAGGGATCGGGGCTACACCTTC
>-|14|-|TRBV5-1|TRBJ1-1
CASSLSSGNTEAFF
TGCGCCAGCAGCTTGAGTTCAGGGAACACTGAAGCTTTCTTT
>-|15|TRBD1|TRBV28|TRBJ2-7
CAICRGPGQGYEQYF
TGTGCCATCTGCCGGGGACCGGGACAGGGGTACGAGCAGTACTTC
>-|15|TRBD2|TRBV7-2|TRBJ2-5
CASSATSGSGETQYF
TGTGCCAGCAGCGCAACTAGCGGGAGCGGGGAGACCCAGTACTTC
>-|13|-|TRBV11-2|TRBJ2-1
CASSLDLGDEQFF
TGTGCCAGCAGCTTAGATCTTGGGGATGAGCAGTTCTTC
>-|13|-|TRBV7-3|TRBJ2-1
CASSSDSVNEQFF
TGTGCCAGCAGCTCGGACTCAGTCAATGAGCAGTTCTTC
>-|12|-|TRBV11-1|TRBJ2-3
CASSLTADTQYF
TGTGCCAGCAGCTTAACGGCGGATACGCAGTATTTT
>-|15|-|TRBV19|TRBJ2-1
CASSIAVAALWEQFF
TGTGCCAGTAGTATAGCGGTAGCCGCCCTGTGGGAGCAGTTCTTC
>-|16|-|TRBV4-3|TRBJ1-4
CASSQEVGRASEKLFF
TGCGCCAGCAGCCAAGAGGTGGGACGGGCTAGTGAAAAACTGTTTTTT
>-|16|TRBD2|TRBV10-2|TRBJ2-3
CASSEGEAGNTDTQYF
TGCGCCAGCAGTGAGGGGGAAGCGGGAAACACAGATACGCAGTATTTT
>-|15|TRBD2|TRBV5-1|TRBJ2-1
CASSSLAGLNNEQFF
TGCGCCAGCAGCTCCTTAGCGGGACTTAACAATGAGCAGTTCTTC
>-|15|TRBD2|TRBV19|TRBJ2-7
CASSMVREGHYEQYF
TGTGCCAGTAGTATGGTGCGGGAGGGCCACTACGAGCAGTACTTC
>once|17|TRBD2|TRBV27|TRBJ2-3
CASSLFPAGPSTDTQYF
TGTGCCAGCAGTTTATTCCCAGCGGGACCCAGCACAGATACGCAGTATTTT
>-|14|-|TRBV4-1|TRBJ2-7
CASSQYNRNYEQYF
TGCGCCAGCAGCCAATATAACAGGAACTACGAGCAGTACTTC
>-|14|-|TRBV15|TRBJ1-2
CATSRDSQEYGYTF
TGTGCCACCAGCAGAGATAGCCAGGAATATGGCTACACCTTC
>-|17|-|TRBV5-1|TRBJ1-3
CASSLAGHQGLGNTIYF
TGCGCCAGCAGCTTGGCAGGCCATCAGGGGTTGGGAAACACCATATATTTT
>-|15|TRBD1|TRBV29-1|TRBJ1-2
CSVRGQGNRDYGYTF
TGCAGCGTTAGAGGACAGGGGAATAGAGACTATGGCTACACCTTC
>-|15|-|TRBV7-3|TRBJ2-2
CASSLSGPNTGELFF
TGTGCCAGCAGCTTAAGCGGGCCGAACACCGGGGAGCTGTTTTTT
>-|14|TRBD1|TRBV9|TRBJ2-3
CASSVRGSQDTQYF
TGTGCCAGCAGCGTCAGGGGGTCTCAGGATACGCAGTATTTT